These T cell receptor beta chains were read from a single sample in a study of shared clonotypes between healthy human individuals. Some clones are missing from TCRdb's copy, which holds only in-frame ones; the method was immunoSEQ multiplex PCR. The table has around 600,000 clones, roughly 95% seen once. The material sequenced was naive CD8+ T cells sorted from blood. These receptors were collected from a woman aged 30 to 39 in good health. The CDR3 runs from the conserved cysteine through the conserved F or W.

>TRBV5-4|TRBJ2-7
CASSLGTLEQYF
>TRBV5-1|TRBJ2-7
CASSLAVEYEQYF
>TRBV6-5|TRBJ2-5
CASSSLLLRERETQYF
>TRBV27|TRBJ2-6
CASSLSMGANVLTF
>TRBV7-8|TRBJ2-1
CASSLAAGNEQFF
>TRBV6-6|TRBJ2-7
CASSRGLKPYEQYF
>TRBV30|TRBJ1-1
CAWSFWGANTEAFF
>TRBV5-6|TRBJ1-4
CASSLGTGGIEKLFF
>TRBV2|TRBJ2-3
CASSDGYGTDTQYF
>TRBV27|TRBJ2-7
CASSFGTVSYEQYF
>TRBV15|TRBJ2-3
CATSRDRWLAGRGTDTQYF
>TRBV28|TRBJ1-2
CASSLWGGNYGYTF
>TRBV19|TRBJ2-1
CASSISSIYNEQFF
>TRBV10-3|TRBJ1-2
CAISALLGGYTF
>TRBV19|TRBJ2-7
CASSIGTVNEQYF
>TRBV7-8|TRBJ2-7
CASSSGPTYEQYF
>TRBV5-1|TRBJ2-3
CASSSSGTSGRARNTQYF
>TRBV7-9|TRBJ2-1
CASSYPNDNEQFF
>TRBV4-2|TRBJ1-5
CASSQEEEKPQHF
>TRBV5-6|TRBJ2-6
CATATGVGANVLTF
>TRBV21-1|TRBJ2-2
CASSKVPAGGLINTGELFF
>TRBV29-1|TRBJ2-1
CSGDGGEQFF
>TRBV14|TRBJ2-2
CASSQLDLPGELFF
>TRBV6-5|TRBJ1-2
CASSYSNSGFGYGYTF
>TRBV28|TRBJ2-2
CASSFNSRDTGELFF
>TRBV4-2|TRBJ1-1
CASSPLPPTRNTEAFF
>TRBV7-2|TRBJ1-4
CASSLTDFGVNEKLFF